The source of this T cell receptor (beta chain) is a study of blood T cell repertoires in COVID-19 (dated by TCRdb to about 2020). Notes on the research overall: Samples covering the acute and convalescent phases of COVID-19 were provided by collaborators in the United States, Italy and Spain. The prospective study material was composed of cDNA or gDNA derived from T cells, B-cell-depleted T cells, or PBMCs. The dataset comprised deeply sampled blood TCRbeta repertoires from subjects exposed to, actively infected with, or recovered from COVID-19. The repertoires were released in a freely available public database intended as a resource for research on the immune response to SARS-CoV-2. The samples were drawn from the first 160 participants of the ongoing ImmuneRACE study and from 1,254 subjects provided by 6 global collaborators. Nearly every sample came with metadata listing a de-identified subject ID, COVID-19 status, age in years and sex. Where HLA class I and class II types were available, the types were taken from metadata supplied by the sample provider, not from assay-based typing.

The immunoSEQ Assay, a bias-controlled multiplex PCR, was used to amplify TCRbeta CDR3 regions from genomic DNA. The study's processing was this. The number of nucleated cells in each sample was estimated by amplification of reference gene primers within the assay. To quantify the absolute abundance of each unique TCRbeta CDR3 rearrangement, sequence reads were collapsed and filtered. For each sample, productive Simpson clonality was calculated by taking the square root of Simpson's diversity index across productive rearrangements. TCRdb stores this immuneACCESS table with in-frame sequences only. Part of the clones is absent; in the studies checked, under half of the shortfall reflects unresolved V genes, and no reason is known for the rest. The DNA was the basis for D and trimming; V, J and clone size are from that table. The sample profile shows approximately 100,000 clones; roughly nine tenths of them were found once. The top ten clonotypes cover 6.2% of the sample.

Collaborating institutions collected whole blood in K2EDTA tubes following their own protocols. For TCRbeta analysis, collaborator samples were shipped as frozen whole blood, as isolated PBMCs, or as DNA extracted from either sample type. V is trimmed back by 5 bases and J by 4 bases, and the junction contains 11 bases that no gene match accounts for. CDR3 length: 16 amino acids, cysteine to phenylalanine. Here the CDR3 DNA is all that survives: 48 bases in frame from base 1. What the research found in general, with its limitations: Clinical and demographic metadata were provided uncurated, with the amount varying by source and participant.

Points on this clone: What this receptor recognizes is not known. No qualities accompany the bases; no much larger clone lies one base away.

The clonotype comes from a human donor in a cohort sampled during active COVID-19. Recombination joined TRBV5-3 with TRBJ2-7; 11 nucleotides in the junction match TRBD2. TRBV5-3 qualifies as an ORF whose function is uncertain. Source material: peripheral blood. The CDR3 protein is CARRRRLAGYWYEQYF. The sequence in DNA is TGTGCCAGAAGGAGGCGACTAGCGGGGTATTGGTACGAGCAGTACTTC.